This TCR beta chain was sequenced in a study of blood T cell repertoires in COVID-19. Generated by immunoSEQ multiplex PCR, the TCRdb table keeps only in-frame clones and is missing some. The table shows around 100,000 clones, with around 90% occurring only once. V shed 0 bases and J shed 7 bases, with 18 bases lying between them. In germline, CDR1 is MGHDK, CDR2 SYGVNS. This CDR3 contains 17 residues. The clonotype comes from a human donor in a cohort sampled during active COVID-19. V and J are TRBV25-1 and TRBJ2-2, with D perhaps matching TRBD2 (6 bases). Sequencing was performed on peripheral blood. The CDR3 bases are TGTGCCAGCAGTGAATATTGGAGGGCAGGGTCCGTCGGGGAGCTGTTTTTT. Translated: CASSEYWRAGSVGELFF.